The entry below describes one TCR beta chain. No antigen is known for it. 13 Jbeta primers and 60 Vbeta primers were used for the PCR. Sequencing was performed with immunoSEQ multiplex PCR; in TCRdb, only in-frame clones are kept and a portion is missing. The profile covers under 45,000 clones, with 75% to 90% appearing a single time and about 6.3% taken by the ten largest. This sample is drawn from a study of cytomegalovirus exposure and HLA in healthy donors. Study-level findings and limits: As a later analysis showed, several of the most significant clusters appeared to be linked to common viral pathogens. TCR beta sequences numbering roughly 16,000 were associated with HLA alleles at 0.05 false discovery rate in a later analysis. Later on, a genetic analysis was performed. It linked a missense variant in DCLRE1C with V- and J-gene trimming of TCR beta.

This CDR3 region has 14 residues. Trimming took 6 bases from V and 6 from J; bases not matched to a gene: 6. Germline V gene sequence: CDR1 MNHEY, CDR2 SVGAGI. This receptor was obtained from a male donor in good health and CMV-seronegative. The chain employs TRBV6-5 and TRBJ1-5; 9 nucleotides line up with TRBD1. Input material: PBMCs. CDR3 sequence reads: CASSMGQGTQPQHF. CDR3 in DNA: TGTGCCAGCAGCATGGGACAGGGCACTCAGCCCCAGCATTTT.